The 22 T cell receptor beta chains reported below all come from one sample, sequenced in a study of blood T cell repertoires in COVID-19. Generated by immunoSEQ multiplex PCR, the TCRdb table keeps only in-frame clones and is missing some. This table holds about 330,000 clones, approximately 82% found once. Sample: peripheral blood. The source of these receptors is a woman in her fifties or sixties with acute or convalescent COVID-19.

The chain couples TRBV6-2 or TRBV6-3 to TRBJ2-5; D may be TRBD1 (6 bases). This CDR3 has 15 residues. From germline, CDR1 is MNHEY and CDR2 SVGEGT. The ends were cut back, 2 bases at V and 1 base at J, with 11 bases in the middle. The CDR3 sequence is CASSYGGHVQETQYF. For the CDR3, the DNA is TGTGCCAGCAGTTACGGGGGACACGTCCAAGAGACCCAGTACTTC.

The table lists this clone with a few counts. The rearrangement joins TRBV6-5 to TRBJ1-6; no clear D. The V end was cut by 2 bases, the J end by 8 bases, with 10 bases between. The CDR3 totals 14 residues. The germline V gene has CDR1 MNHEY and CDR2 SVGAGI. This chain's CDR3 is CASSYRGGHSPLHF. CDR3 coding DNA: TGTGCCAGCAGTTACCGTGGCGGGCATTCACCCCTCCACTTT.

The J gene is TRBJ2-1, the V gene TRBV2, with 10 bases identical to TRBD2. V lost 6 bases, J lost 9 bases, and 11 bases stayed unmatched. CDR1 and CDR2 from the germline V gene are SNHLY and FYNNEI. The length of the CDR3 is 15 residues. The CDR3 spells CASSIGAGGPGEQFF. The CDR3, as DNA: TGTGCCAGCAGCATAGGAGCGGGAGGGCCCGGTGAGCAGTTCTTC.

The gene calls are TRBV2 and TRBJ2-5, with a tentative D call TRBD1 (6 bases). Germline values: CDR1 SNHLY, CDR2 FYNNEI. V lost 6 bases and J 4 bases, leaving 9 bases between the germline ends. There are 12 residues in the CDR3. CDR3 loop: CASRTTGETQYF. The CDR3 nucleotides read TGTGCCAGCAGGACGACAGGAGAGACCCAGTACTTC. Full variable domain (missing parts from reference TRBV2 and TRBJ2-5): EPEVTQTPSHQVTQMGQEVILRCVPISNHLYFYWYRQILGQKVEFLVSFYNNEISEKSEIFDDQFSVERPDGSNFTLKIRSTKLEDSAMYFCASRTTGETQYFGPGTRLLVL.

The rearrangement uses TRBV21-1 and TRBJ2-1; the table's D call, TRBD2, was not checked against the DNA. TRBV21-1 is deemed a pseudogene. The CDR3 is made up of 15 amino acids. In DNA form, the CDR3 reads TGTGCCCACCCGGCCCTAGCGGGGGCTTACAATGAGCAGTTCTTC. Amino acids: CAHPALAGAYNEQFF.

The gene calls are TRBV7-8 and TRBJ1-4; the match to TRBD1 covers 12 bases. This CDR3 comprises 17 residues. After removal of 3 bases from V and 2 bases from J, the junction contained 4 bases not matched to a gene. CDR1 SGHVS and CDR2 FQNEAQ come from the germline V gene. DNA of the CDR3: TGTGCCAGCAGCTTGAGGGACAGGGGGCTGACTAATGAAAAACTGTTTTTT. Translating it yields CASSLRDRGLTNEKLFF.

To note about this clone: Within the sample, other DNA sequences also encode this same CDR3. This chain uses TRBV5-1 with TRBJ2-7; TRBD2 agrees at 8 bases. Germline lookup yields CDR1 SGHRS and CDR2 YFSETQ. V shed 0 bases and J 2 bases; nucleotides not matched to a gene: 1. The CDR3 contains 14 residues. The CDR3 protein is CASSLAGGAYEQYF. The CDR3 nucleotides read TGCGCCAGCAGCTTGGCCGGGGGGGCCTACGAGCAGTACTTC.

The rearrangement joins TRBV5-6 to TRBJ2-3, with 11 bases aligning to TRBD2. The ends lost 1 base at V and 3 bases at J; junction bases unmatched: 7. The CDR3 sequence is 17 residues long. Germline-derived CDR1 and CDR2 are SGHDT and YYEEEE. In DNA form, the CDR3 reads TGTGCCAGCAGCTTGCTACTAGCGGGAGTCGGTACAGATACGCAGTATTTT. Residues: CASSLLLAGVGTDTQYF.

J is TRBJ2-3 and V is TRBV7-2; the match to TRBD1 covers 9 bases. The CDR3 is 17 amino acids. The germline CDR1 and CDR2 sequences are SGHTA and FQGNSA. V lost 1 base and J lost 2; bases outside the gene matches: 7. This CDR3 is CASSLVYRGHDTDTQYF. CDR3 DNA sequence: TGTGCCAGCAGCTTAGTGTACAGGGGGCATGACACAGATACGCAGTATTTT.

The V call is TRBV30, the J call TRBJ1-6, with D possibly TRBD1 on 5 matching bases. Germline assignment: CDR1 GTSNPN and CDR2 SVGIG (reference sequence). CDR3 size: 14 residues. The V gene lost 3 bases and the J gene lost 6 bases, with 12 bases spanning the gap. This CDR3 is CAWRAGWGNSPLHF. The CDR3 DNA sequence: TGTGCCTGGAGGGCAGGGTGGGGTAATTCACCCCTCCACTTT.

J is TRBJ1-4 and V is TRBV27; D uncertain. The length of the CDR3 is 16 residues. The germline CDR1 and CDR2 sequences are MNHEY and SMNVEV (reference sequence). Trimming took off 1 base at V and 0 bases at J, with 9 bases between the two ends. This CDR3 reads CASSLLGAATNEKLFF. The CDR3 coding sequence is TGTGCCAGCAGTTTATTGGGCGCTGCAACTAATGAAAAACTGTTTTTT.

Concerning this clone: Other DNA sequences from this sample encode an identical CDR3 as well. The chain has TRBV7-9 and TRBJ2-1, with D perhaps TRBD1 (5 bases). The germline CDR1 and CDR2 sequences are SEHNR and FQNEAQ (reference sequence). The CDR3 runs to 12 residues. V shed 6 bases and J shed 5 bases, with 8 bases lying between them. Written as DNA, the CDR3 is TGTGCCAGCAGTCTAGGGGACAATGAGCAGTTCTTC. It is translated as CASSLGDNEQFF.

The J gene is TRBJ2-1, the V gene TRBV11-3; 9 bases match TRBD1. CDR1 is SGHNT and CDR2 is YENEEA in the germline V gene. The length of the CDR3 is 14 residues. Trimming took 5 bases from V and 5 from J; bases not matched to a gene: 4. CDR3 in amino acids: CASSPRDRDNEQFF. DNA of the CDR3: TGTGCCAGCAGCCCCCGGGACAGGGACAATGAGCAGTTCTTC.

This clone was counted once. The V and J genes are TRBV30 and TRBJ2-1; 11 bases map to TRBD2. This CDR3 has 13 amino acids. V was clipped by 4 bases and J by 7 bases; unmatched bases: 3. From germline, CDR1 is GTSNPN and CDR2 SVGIG (reference sequence). The CDR3 DNA sequence: TGTGCCTGGAATAGCGGGAGGGCGAATGAGCAGTTCTTC. It translates to CAWNSGRANEQFF.

The chain combines TRBV7-9 with TRBJ1-1; D unclear. CDR1 and CDR2 (germline): SEHNR, FQNEAQ (reference sequence). V was trimmed by 7 bases and J by 0 bases, leaving 12 bases between them. The CDR3 is 14 residues long. The CDR3 sequence is CASTASELNTEAFF. In DNA form, the CDR3 reads TGTGCCAGCACCGCGTCCGAGTTGAACACTGAAGCTTTCTTT.

The chain has TRBV7-2 and TRBJ2-4; 9 bases are shared with TRBD1. Germline assignment: CDR1 SGHTA and CDR2 FQGNSA. The V gene end was trimmed by 5 bases and the J gene end by 6 bases; junction bases not matched to a gene: 5. The CDR3 sequence is 14 residues long. CDR3 nucleotide sequence: TGTGCCAGCAGCCAAACAGGGGGCGGAAACATTCAGTACTTC. It specifies CASSQTGGGNIQYF.

CDR3 DNA: TGTGCCAGCAGCGCCAGCGGGGGGGCCGGGGATGAGCAGTTCTTC. Translated: CASSASGGAGDEQFF. V is TRBV5-4 and J is TRBJ2-1, with TRBD2 matching 10 bases. This CDR3 is built from 15 residues. Trimming removed 4 bases from V and 8 bases from J; junction bases left unmatched: 9. In germline, CDR1 is SGHNT, CDR2 YYREEE (reference sequence).

The rearrangement joins TRBV27 to TRBJ2-1; 7 nucleotides match TRBD2. The CDR3 runs to 14 residues. V shed 3 bases and J 2 bases; nucleotides not matched to a gene: 1. CDR1 is MNHEY and CDR2 is SMNVEV in the germline V gene (reference sequence). The CDR3 DNA follows: TGTGCCAGCAGTTTGGGGACTACCTACAATGAGCAGTTCTTC. Amino acid sequence: CASSLGTTYNEQFF.

The V gene is TRBV27, the J gene TRBJ2-7; 9 bases align to TRBD1. This CDR3 is built from 14 residues. CDR1 is MNHEY, CDR2 SMNVEV, per germline (reference sequence). V lost 3 bases to trimming and J lost 5 bases; unmatched junction nucleotides: 5. CDR3 sequence: CASSFGDRDHEQYF. The CDR3 DNA follows: TGTGCCAGCAGTTTCGGGGACAGGGACCACGAGCAGTACTTC.

The CDR3: CASTKMGGDYGYTF. Written as DNA, the CDR3 is TGTGCCAGCACCAAAATGGGAGGGGACTATGGCTACACCTTC. The rearrangement uses TRBV6-6 and TRBJ1-2, with D tentatively TRBD1 (5 bases). The CDR3 totals 14 residues. Germline V gene lookup returns CDR1 MNHNY and CDR2 SVGAGI (reference sequence). Between the trimmed V and J ends, which lost 7 bases and 3 bases, there was a span of 15 bases.

The J gene is TRBJ2-7, the V gene TRBV7-9; 8 nucleotides agree with TRBD1. V shed 5 bases and J 5 bases; nucleotides not matched to a gene: 8. The CDR3 runs 14 residues. Germline assignment: CDR1 SEHNR and CDR2 FQNEAQ (reference sequence). As DNA, the CDR3 is TGTGCCAGCAGCCCAGGACAGGGTAGCGACGAGCAGTACTTC. It is translated as CASSPGQGSDEQYF. Variable domain in full (rest from reference TRBV7-9 and TRBJ2-7): DTGVSQNPRHKITKRGQNVTFRCDPISEHNRLYWYRQTLGQGPEFLTYFQNEAQLEKSRLLSDRFSAERPKGSFSTLEIQRTEQGDSAMYLCASSPGQGSDEQYFGPGTRLTVT.

The V call is TRBV25-1, the J call TRBJ1-1; 7 positions agree with TRBD1. The CDR3 is 15 amino acids. Germline CDR1 reads MGHDK; CDR2 reads SYGVNS. V lost 3 bases to trimming and J lost 8 bases; unmatched junction nucleotides: 12. The CDR3 reads CASSDPWTGSEEAFF. CDR3 nucleotide sequence: TGTGCCAGCAGTGACCCGTGGACAGGATCCGAAGAAGCTTTCTTT.